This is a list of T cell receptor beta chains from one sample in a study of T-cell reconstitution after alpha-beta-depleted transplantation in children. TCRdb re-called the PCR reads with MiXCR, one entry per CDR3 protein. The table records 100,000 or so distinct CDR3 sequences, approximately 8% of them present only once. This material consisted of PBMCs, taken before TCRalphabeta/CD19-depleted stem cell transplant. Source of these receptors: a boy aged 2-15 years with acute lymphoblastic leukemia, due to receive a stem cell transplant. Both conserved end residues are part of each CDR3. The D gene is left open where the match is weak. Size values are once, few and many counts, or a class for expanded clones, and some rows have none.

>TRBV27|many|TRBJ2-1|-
CASSYRPPGTNYNEQFF
TGTGCCAGCAGTTACCGGCCTCCCGGGACCAACTACAATGAGCAGTTCTTC
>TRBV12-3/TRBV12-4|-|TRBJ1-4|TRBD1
CASSLGPGQGRLNEKLFF
TGTGCCAGCAGTTTAGGCCCGGGACAGGGGAGACTTAATGAAAAACTGTTTTTT
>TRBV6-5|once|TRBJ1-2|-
CASSYSLGFYGYTF
TGTGCCAGCAGTTACTCACTGGGATTCTATGGCTACACCTTC
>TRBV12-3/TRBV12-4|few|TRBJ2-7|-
CASSLTSQNEQYF
TGTGCCAGCAGTTTAACTAGCCAGAACGAGCAGTACTTC
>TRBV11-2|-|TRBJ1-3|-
CASTAYLLDMAYGNTIYF
TGTGCCAGTACAGCTTACCTCCTCGACATGGCGTATGGAAACACCATATATTTT
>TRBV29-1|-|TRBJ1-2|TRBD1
CSGWVGDRGSYGYTF
TGCAGCGGATGGGTTGGGGACAGGGGGAGCTATGGCTACACCTTC
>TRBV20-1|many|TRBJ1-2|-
CSALARGNYGYTF
TGCAGTGCTCTGGCGCGCGGGAACTATGGCTACACCTTC
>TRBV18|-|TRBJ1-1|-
CASSPGGGPEAFF
TGTGCCAGCTCACCCGGTGGGGGGCCTGAAGCTTTCTTT
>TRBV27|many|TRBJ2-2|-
CASKVGGPGELFF
TGTGCCAGCAAGGTTGGGGGGCCCGGGGAGCTGTTTTTT
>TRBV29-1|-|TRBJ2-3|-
CSVCRGRTDTQYF
TGCAGCGTTTGCAGGGGCCGGACAGATACGCAGTATTTT